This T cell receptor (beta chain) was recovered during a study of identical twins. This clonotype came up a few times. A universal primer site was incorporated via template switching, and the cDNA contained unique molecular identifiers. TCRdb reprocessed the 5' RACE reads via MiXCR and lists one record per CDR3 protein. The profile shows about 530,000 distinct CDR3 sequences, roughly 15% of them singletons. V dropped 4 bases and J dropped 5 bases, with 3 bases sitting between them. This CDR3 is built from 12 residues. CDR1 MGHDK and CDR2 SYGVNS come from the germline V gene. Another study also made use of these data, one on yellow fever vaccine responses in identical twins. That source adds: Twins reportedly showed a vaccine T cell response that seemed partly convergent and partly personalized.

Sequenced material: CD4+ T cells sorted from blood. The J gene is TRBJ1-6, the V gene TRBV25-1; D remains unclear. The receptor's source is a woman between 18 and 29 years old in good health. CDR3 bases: TGTGCCAGCAGTGCCCATAATTCACCCCTCCACTTT. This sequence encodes CASSAHNSPLHF.